One and the same sample provided the 24 T cell receptor beta chains below, sequenced in a study of T cell changes during pregnancy in multiple sclerosis. Repertoires were generated with immunoSEQ multiplex PCR, while TCRdb's copy carries only in-frame clones and drops some. The table records approximately 90,000 clones, approximately 91% of them present only once. This sample comprised peripheral blood, obtained in the first trimester of pregnancy. The receptors were sampled from a female donor with multiple sclerosis, enrolled in a pregnancy study.

J is TRBJ1-1 and V is TRBV27; no reliable D call. The CDR3 consists of 13 residues. V gave up 8 bases and J gave up 4 bases, with 14 bases separating them. The germline gives CDR1 MNHEY, CDR2 SMNVEV (reference sequence). The CDR3 protein is CASWRSGGTEAFF. CDR3 sequence (DNA): TGTGCCAGCTGGAGGAGTGGAGGCACTGAAGCTTTCTTT.

The V gene is TRBV21-1, the J gene TRBJ1-3; TRBD1, as called in the table, went unchecked against the DNA. TRBV21-1 represents a pseudogene. The CDR3 spans 12 residues. DNA for the CDR3: TGTGCCGTCCAGGACAGGGGAAACACCATATATTTT. Translated, it gives CAVQDRGNTIYF.

The chain combines TRBV2 with TRBJ2-3; the D gene is possibly TRBD1 (6 bases). The V and J ends lost 6 bases and 2 bases respectively, with 21 bases between them. CDR1 is SNHLY, CDR2 FYNNEI, per germline. CDR3 length: 17 residues. The CDR3 DNA reads as TGTGCCAGCAGAGCCAATCCGGGACACTTTCTCACAGATACGCAGTATTTT. It specifies CASRANPGHFLTDTQYF.

The chain recombines TRBV6-5 with TRBJ1-2; D is possibly TRBD1 (5 bases). CDR1 is MNHEY and CDR2 is SVGAGI in the germline V gene. The CDR3 has 12 amino acids. Trimming shortened V by 6 bases and J by 4 bases, and 9 bases separated the two germline ends. CDR3 loop: CASRQTGYGYTF. CDR3 coding DNA: TGTGCCAGCAGGCAAACAGGCTATGGCTACACCTTC.

The rearrangement joins TRBV12-5 to TRBJ2-2; D is unclear. V lost 0 bases and J 5 bases, leaving 10 bases between the germline ends. CDR1 is LGHNT and CDR2 is FRNRAP in the germline V gene. The CDR3 runs 15 residues. The CDR3 spells CASGLVLGDTGELFF. CDR3 coding DNA: TGTGCTAGTGGTTTGGTACTGGGCGATACCGGGGAGCTGTTTTTT.

The chain couples TRBV27 to TRBJ1-4; D remains ambiguous. Germline V gene lookup returns CDR1 MNHEY and CDR2 SMNVEV (reference sequence). The ends were cut back, 3 bases at V and 5 bases at J, with 7 bases in the middle. The CDR3 covers 13 residues. The DNA of the CDR3 is TGTGCCAGCAGTTTCCGGAGAAATGAAAAACTGTTTTTT. This encodes CASSFRRNEKLFF.

This clone was seen a handful of times. The CDR3 coding sequence is TGTGCCAGCAGTTCCCCCCGACAGGACTCCTACGAGCAGTACTTC. Translated: CASSSPRQDSYEQYF. The chain uses TRBV11-2 and TRBJ2-7, with D tentatively TRBD1 (6 bases). Trimming pared 6 bases from V and 0 bases from J, leaving 15 bases between. The germline CDR1 and CDR2 sequences are SGHAT and FQNNGV. The length of the CDR3 is 15 residues.

The rearrangement links TRBV7-6 to TRBJ2-5, with TRBD2 matching over 10 bases. From germline, CDR1 is SGHVS and CDR2 FNYEAQ. V gave up 1 base and J gave up 2 bases; unmatched junction bases: 13. CDR3 length equals 19 residues. CDR3 sequence reads: CASSLDGALAGVTQETQYF. The CDR3 nucleotides read TGTGCCAGCAGCTTAGACGGTGCTCTAGCGGGAGTGACTCAAGAGACCCAGTACTTC.

The rearrangement links TRBV29-1 to TRBJ1-2; D remains unclear. V lost 4 bases, J lost 6 bases, and 6 bases lay in between. This CDR3 spans 10 amino acids. Germline V gene sequence: CDR1 SQVTM, CDR2 ANQGSEA. The CDR3 DNA sequence: TGCAGCGTTGGTCAGGATGGCTACACCTTC. It encodes CSVGQDGYTF.

This clone was seen only once. J is TRBJ2-3 and V is TRBV7-2, with 8 nucleotides matching TRBD2. With 6 bases clipped from V and 2 bases from J, the junction kept 10 bases outside the gene matches. Per germline, CDR1 SGHTA and CDR2 FQGNSA. The CDR3 runs to 16 residues. CDR3 DNA: TGTGCCAGCAGGGCGACTAGCGCGATTTACACAGATACGCAGTATTTT. Its protein product is CASRATSAIYTDTQYF.

The rearrangement uses TRBV7-3 and TRBJ2-3, with no clear D. V lost 4 bases, J lost 2 bases, and 7 bases lay in between. Per the germline V gene, CDR1 is SGHTA and CDR2 is FQGTGA. The CDR3 length is 13 residues. CDR3: CASSSTYTDTQYF. In DNA form, the CDR3 reads TGTGCCAGCAGCTCAACCTACACAGATACGCAGTATTTT.

The rearrangement links TRBV9 to TRBJ1-1; no definite D call. The germline V gene has CDR1 SGDLS and CDR2 YYNGEE. CDR3 length: 15 residues. The V and J ends lost 2 bases and 2 bases respectively, with 13 bases between them. CDR3 nucleotide sequence: TGTGCCAGCAGCGTTCATGGGCTACCTAACACTGAAGCTTTCTTT. This gives the protein CASSVHGLPNTEAFF.

V and J are TRBV29-1 and TRBJ2-3; 10 nucleotides match TRBD2. CDR3 length: 15 amino acids. The germline gives CDR1 SQVTM, CDR2 ANQGSEA. V dropped 4 bases and J dropped 4; count of bases not matched to a gene: 8. The CDR3, as DNA: TGCAGCGTTGGTAACCTAGCGGGAGTCGCAGATACGCAGTATTTT. This codes for CSVGNLAGVADTQYF.

The chain links TRBV11-3 to TRBJ2-5, with 15 bases aligning to TRBD2. V lost 5 bases, J lost 5 bases, and 3 bases stayed unmatched. Germline V gene sequence: CDR1 SGHNT, CDR2 YENEEA. There are 15 residues in the CDR3. CDR3 region: CASSGLAGGPETQYF. The CDR3 DNA sequence: TGTGCCAGCAGCGGACTAGCGGGGGGGCCCGAGACCCAGTACTTC. The entire variable domain, with the rest obtained from reference TRBV11-3 and TRBJ2-5, is as follows: EAGVVQSPRYKIIEKKQPVAFWCNPISGHNTLYWYLQNLGQGPELLIRYENEEAVDDSQLPKDRFSAERLKGVDSTLKIQPAELGDSAVYLCASSGLAGGPETQYFGPGTRLLVL.

This clone is a singleton in its sample. The chain employs TRBV29-1 and TRBJ2-7; D remains ambiguous. V was pared by 4 bases and J by 6 bases, with 10 bases between. The CDR3 is 11 amino acids. Per the germline V gene, CDR1 is SQVTM and CDR2 is ANQGSEA. Here the CDR3 DNA reads TGCAGCGTTGGTTCGGTGATCGAGCAGTACTTC. This codes for CSVGSVIEQYF.

This chain uses TRBV2 with TRBJ1-6, with TRBD1 identical over 10 bases. Germline values: CDR1 SNHLY, CDR2 FYNNEI. This CDR3 is built from 15 residues. V lost 6 bases and J lost 7; bases outside the gene matches: 6. CDR3 protein: CASSTSTGGNSPLHF. The DNA for the CDR3 is TGTGCCAGCAGCACCTCGACAGGGGGCAATTCACCCCTCCACTTT.

The chain carries TRBV28 and TRBJ1-2; TRBD1 is a possible D gene (6 bases). There are 13 residues in the CDR3. Trimming pared 6 bases from V and 6 bases from J, leaving 14 bases between. Germline V gives CDR1 MDHEN, CDR2 SYDVKM. The CDR3 DNA is TGTGCCAGCAGCCCGGACAGCCTCCATGGCTACACCTTC. Protein: CASSPDSLHGYTF.

The genes are TRBV5-1 and TRBJ2-3; no firm D call. The CDR3 runs 13 residues. The V end lost 4 bases, the J end lost 5 bases, and 11 bases lay between the germline ends. Germline V gene data show CDR1 as SGHRS and CDR2 as YFSETQ. CDR3 coding DNA: TGCGCCAGCAGCAGGAACCTAGTAGATACGCAGTATTTT. Amino acids: CASSRNLVDTQYF. The entire variable domain, with the rest obtained from reference TRBV5-1 and TRBJ2-3, is as follows: KAGVTQTPRYLIKTRGQQVTLSCSPISGHRSVSWYQQTPGQGLQFLFEYFSETQRNKGNFPGRFSGRQFSNSRSEMNVSTLELGDSALYLCASSRNLVDTQYFGPGTRLTVL.

This chain connects TRBV2 to TRBJ2-7, with TRBD2 as a possible D gene (6 bases). Germline CDR1 and CDR2: SNHLY and FYNNEI. This CDR3 has 14 residues. Deletions cut 1 base from V and 13 bases from J, with 20 bases between. The CDR3 DNA reads TGTGCCAGCAGTGAAGAGGTTGGGTGGAGGGTATCCTACTTC. It yields the protein CASSEEVGWRVSYF. Variable domain in full (rest from reference TRBV2 and TRBJ2-7): EPEVTQTPSHQVTQMGQEVILRCVPISNHLYFYWYRQILGQKVEFLVSFYNNEISEKSEIFDDQFSVERPDGSNFTLKIRSTKLEDSAMYFCASSEEVGWRVSYFGPGTRLTVT.

V usage is TRBV6-6 and J usage is TRBJ1-1; 7 bases match TRBD1. V was pared by 7 bases and J by 6 bases, with 11 bases of the junction left unmatched. The CDR3 sequence is 14 residues long. Germline V gene sequence: CDR1 MNHNY, CDR2 SVGAGI (reference sequence). CDR3 coding DNA: TGTGCCAGCATTGGGACCCAGGGGGTCCCTGAAGCTTTCTTT. Amino acid sequence: CASIGTQGVPEAFF.

The chain combines TRBV4-3 with TRBJ1-1; 9 bases match TRBD1. Per the germline V gene, CDR1 is LGHNA and CDR2 is YSLEER. Trimming took 5 bases from V and 0 from J; bases not matched to a gene: 13. There are 18 residues in the CDR3. CDR3 nucleotides: TGCGCCAGCAGCGCAAGCGGGGACAGGGCCTTTTTGAACACTGAAGCTTTCTTT. Amino acids: CASSASGDRAFLNTEAFF.

This chain connects TRBV28 to TRBJ2-3; a possible D gene is TRBD1 (5 bases). Germline V gene sequence: CDR1 MDHEN, CDR2 SYDVKM. V lost 2 bases and J 11 bases, leaving 11 bases between the germline ends. This CDR3 region has 12 residues. The CDR3 sequence: CASSLRLQEQYF. The CDR3 nucleotides read TGTGCCAGCAGTTTAAGGCTACAGGAGCAGTATTTT.

This CDR3 is CASSLGLAENIQYF. As DNA, the CDR3 is TGTGCCAGCAGCTTGGGGCTAGCGGAAAACATTCAGTACTTC. The gene calls are TRBV5-5 and TRBJ2-4; TRBD2 matches at 7 bases. Germline CDR1 SGHKS, CDR2 YYEKEE (reference sequence). V shed 0 bases, J shed 5 bases, and the junction held 2 bases outside the gene matches. The CDR3 covers 14 residues.

The V and J genes are TRBV4-1 and TRBJ1-5; the D is unclear. The V gene's germline CDR1 is MGHRA and CDR2 YSYEKL. The CDR3 runs to 15 residues. The V end was cut by 1 base, the J end by 6 bases, with 13 bases between. CDR3 sequence (DNA): TGCGCCAGCAGCCAAGTTAGGAGCTTTGGTCAGCCCCAGCATTTT. It encodes CASSQVRSFGQPQHF.